This is a list of T cell receptor beta chains from one sample in a study of metastatic and nonmetastatic thyroid tumors. TCRdb re-clonotyped the PCR reads through MiXCR. In the table there are 40,000 to 55,000 clones, approximately 19% of which are singletons. Source material: blood. Every receptor here comes from a female donor with papillary thyroid cancer or a benign thyroid nodule (not recorded which). Some clones in this sample may be carry-over from other donors' samples. The CDR3 runs from the conserved cysteine through the conserved F or W.

V,CDR3
TRBV18,CASSPVGTRSGETQYF
TRBV3-1,CASSQEGPGAFF
TRBV7-9,CASSLGIRDTEAFF
TRBV10-1,CATSRGGRTTNTGELFF
TRBV19,CASTQPGGPYEQYF
TRBV2,CASSGNRNSQETQYF
TRBV7-6,CASSSVDRDSPYEQYF
TRBV6-1,CASSEGRDSPLHF
TRBV27,CASSLKGWADYEQYF
TRBV18,CASLGGNEQFF
TRBV7-8,CASSLGDRIYEQYF
TRBV4-1,CASSQGIPPINYGYTF
TRBV6-1,CASSVILYEQYF
TRBV20-1,CSASRSGTGYGYTF
TRBV20-1,CSARAASGSASLDEQFF
TRBV24-1,CATIDMYGELFF
TRBV11-2,CAGRAPGLDLNEQYF
TRBV29-1,CSVVVASAPADTQYF
TRBV6-1,CASSSGGSNTEAFF
TRBV9,CASSVGGVRTEAFF
TRBV6-1,CASSFGTSGSLGQFF
TRBV4-1,CASSRNRGAEQFF
TRBV14,CASSQALGNTIYF
TRBV20-1,CSARPRMNTEAFF
TRBV24-1,CATSAGDSCGNTIYF
TRBV5-1,CASSVDGPLYVCTF
TRBV6-1,CASIEGTSGSGDTQYF
TRBV5-1,CASSLRDSKENQYF
TRBV6-4,CASTDRDNEKLFF
TRBV28,CASSCGSGSNQPQHF
TRBV6-1,CASSAGQSYEQYF
TRBV20-1,CSASGTGELFF
TRBV6-2/TRBV6-3,CASSYRGTNTEAFF
TRBV11-2,CASGDSGVYDQYF
TRBV20-1,CSAVRDSFQETQYF
TRBV6-1,CASILRGGSGNTIYF